This entry lists 20 T cell receptor beta chains sequenced from one sample in a study of T cells in Graves' hyperthyroidism and ophthalmopathy. Amplification targeted TCR beta CDR3 regions from RNA transcripts. The study used the HTBI primer set for a first-round RT-PCR of the TCR CDR3. TCRdb recomputed calls from the multiplex PCR reads with MiXCR, one row per CDR3 protein. The sample has about 410,000 distinct CDR3 sequences; 14% to 15% are singletons. Specimen: blood. The receptors were sampled from a man aged 18 to 30 with Graves' ophthalmopathy.

This clonotype was seen ten or more times. The chain combines TRBV7-9 with TRBJ2-3; 9 bases align to TRBD1. From germline, CDR1 is SEHNR and CDR2 FQNEAQ (reference sequence). V shed 4 bases and J 5 bases; nucleotides not matched to a gene: 7. The CDR3 loop spans 15 amino acids. The CDR3 is CASSSTQGAGDTQYF. In nucleotides, the CDR3 is TGTGCCAGCAGCTCAACACAGGGGGCTGGAGATACGCAGTATTTT.

This clonotype has more than one count but fewer than ten. V usage is TRBV4-1 and J usage is TRBJ2-1; no reliable D call. CDR1 is MGHRA, CDR2 YSYEKL, per germline. Trimming left V 0 bases short and J 3 bases short, with 6 bases between. The CDR3 loop spans 14 amino acids. CDR3 sequence (DNA): TGCGCCAGCAGCCAAGAAGTCGGCTACAATGAGCAGTTCTTC. Its translation: CASSQEVGYNEQFF.

This clonotype was seen a handful of times. The V call is TRBV5-1, the J call TRBJ1-1; no firm D call. The CDR3 extends over 14 amino acids. The V gene's germline CDR1 is SGHRS and CDR2 YFSETQ. V lost 2 bases and J 4 bases, leaving 12 bases between the germline ends. The CDR3 sequence is CASSFLGFSTEAFF. The CDR3 region has the DNA TGCGCCAGCAGCTTTTTGGGTTTTTCCACTGAAGCTTTCTTT.

This clonotype occurred a few times. This chain joins TRBV19 and TRBJ2-2; 7 bases match TRBD2. V dropped 10 bases and J dropped 3; count of bases not matched to a gene: 8. Germline V gene sequence: CDR1 LNHDA, CDR2 SQIVND (reference sequence). The CDR3 sequence is 14 residues long. CDR3 amino acids: CATPVREDTGELFF. In nucleotides, the CDR3 is TGTGCCACTCCCGTACGGGAGGACACCGGGGAGCTGTTTTTT. Complete variable domain (other parts from reference TRBV19 and TRBJ2-2): DGGITQSPKYLFRKEGQNVTLSCEQNLNHDAMYWYRQDPGQGLRLIYYSQIVNDFQKGDIAEGYSVSREKKESFPLTVTSAQKNPTAFYLCATPVREDTGELFFGEGSRLTVL.

The chain employs TRBV5-1 and TRBJ2-5, with TRBD2 identical over 8 bases. CDR1 and CDR2 (germline): SGHRS, YFSETQ. With V trimmed by 4 bases and J by 5 bases, 10 bases remained unmatched. The CDR3 length is 15 residues. Written as DNA, the CDR3 is TGCGCCAGCAGCCCGCGGGAGGTTGAGGGGGAGACCCAGTACTTC. Residues: CASSPREVEGETQYF.

This clonotype was counted between two and nine times. The rearrangement links TRBV19 to TRBJ2-5; D is perhaps TRBD1 or TRBD2 (5 bases each). The CDR3 covers 14 residues. V shed 4 bases and J shed 7 bases, with 16 bases lying between them. Germline CDR1 LNHDA, CDR2 SQIVND (reference sequence). In nucleotides, the CDR3 is TGTGCCAGTAGTAGGATGACAGCCAGCGGGACCCAGTACTTC. Protein sequence: CASSRMTASGTQYF.

This clonotype was recorded at least ten times. The V and J genes are TRBV2 and TRBJ1-6; D is possibly TRBD1 (6 bases). Germline CDR1 is SNHLY and CDR2 is FYNNEI. The ends were cut back, 6 bases at V and 4 bases at J, with 10 bases in the middle. The CDR3 consists of 14 residues. CDR3 bases: TGTGCCAGCAGGAAGACAGGATATAATTCACCCCTCCACTTT. Its translation is CASRKTGYNSPLHF.

There are many counts of this clonotype. This chain uses TRBV6-6 with TRBJ2-5; TRBD1 might be the D (6 bases). CDR3 length: 14 residues. V lost 2 bases, J lost 5 bases, and 12 bases lay in between. CDR1 is MNHNY and CDR2 is SVGAGI in the germline V gene (reference sequence). The CDR3 region is CASSYQQGPETQYF. The CDR3 nucleotides read TGTGCCAGCAGTTACCAACAGGGCCCGGAGACCCAGTACTTC.

Ten or more counts support this clonotype. The chain employs TRBV27 and TRBJ2-7; 7 nucleotides agree with TRBD1. Trimming cost V 6 bases and J 0 bases; bases outside gene matches: 8. This CDR3 is 15 amino acids long. The germline V gene has CDR1 MNHEY and CDR2 SMNVEV (reference sequence). In DNA form, the CDR3 reads TGTGCCAGCAGGACCTCCGGGACAGACTCCTACGAGCAGTACTTC. It codes for CASRTSGTDSYEQYF.

This clonotype was seen at least ten times. The chain has TRBV20-1 and TRBJ2-7; perhaps TRBD2 as D (6 bases). Germline CDR1 and CDR2: DFQATT and SNEGSKA (reference sequence). This CDR3 comprises 14 residues. V was trimmed by 5 bases and J by 2 bases, leaving 16 bases between them. Written as DNA, the CDR3 is TGCAGTGCTGTTGTCCTAGCGAGGGCCTACGAGCAGTACTTC. Amino acid sequence: CSAVVLARAYEQYF.

This clonotype has a count of ten or more. The rearrangement links TRBV5-1 to TRBJ2-5; perhaps D is TRBD1 or TRBD2 (6 bases each). Trimming removed 4 bases from V and 1 base from J, with 11 bases in between. Germline CDR1 and CDR2: SGHRS and YFSETQ. This CDR3 spans 14 amino acids. CDR3 coding DNA: TGCGCCAGCAGCGGGGGGCAGGCCCAAGAGACCCAGTACTTC. It yields the protein CASSGGQAQETQYF.

This clonotype appeared many times. The rearrangement joins TRBV7-9 to TRBJ2-1; perhaps TRBD2 as D (6 bases). Trimming shortened V by 8 bases and J by 8 bases, and 16 bases separated the two germline ends. Germline lookup yields CDR1 SEHNR and CDR2 FQNEAQ (reference sequence). This CDR3 spans 13 amino acids. The CDR3 DNA reads as TGTGCCAGCTCCCGCGACGGGAGCGATGAGCAGTTCTTC. It yields the protein CASSRDGSDEQFF. The variable domain in full, completed from reference TRBV7-9 and TRBJ2-1, reads DTGVSQNPRHKITKRGQNVTFRCDPISEHNRLYWYRQTLGQGPEFLTYFQNEAQLEKSRLLSDRFSAERPKGSFSTLEIQRTEQGDSAMYLCASSRDGSDEQFFGPGTRLTVL.

This clonotype has ten or more counts. This sequence joins TRBV3-1 and TRBJ2-5, with D uncertain. Trimming removed 0 bases from V and 5 bases from J, with 4 bases in between. Germline assignment: CDR1 LGHDT and CDR2 YNNKEL (reference sequence). The CDR3 sequence is 12 residues long. The CDR3 DNA reads TGTGCCAGCAGCCAAGAGCGGGAGACCCAGTACTTC. This encodes CASSQERETQYF.

The chain uses TRBV28 and TRBJ1-1; tentative D call: TRBD1 (6 bases). This CDR3 comprises 14 residues. Trimming shortened V by 5 bases and J by 3 bases, and 13 bases separated the two germline ends. Germline loops: CDR1 MDHEN, CDR2 SYDVKM. The CDR3 spells CASSNRGLDTEAFF. The CDR3 DNA sequence: TGTGCCAGCAGTAATCGGGGGCTTGACACTGAAGCTTTCTTT.

This chain joins TRBV27 and TRBJ2-2, with D possibly TRBD2 on 6 matching bases. V gave up 4 bases and J gave up 2 bases, with 14 bases separating them. The germline V gene has CDR1 MNHEY and CDR2 SMNVEV (reference sequence). This CDR3 spans 16 amino acids. The CDR3 region is CASSSHPGLNTGELFF. The CDR3 coding sequence is TGTGCCAGCAGTTCGCACCCGGGACTCAACACCGGGGAGCTGTTTTTT.

This clonotype was detected many times. The rearrangement links TRBV7-3 to TRBJ2-1, with D unclear. Trimming removed 5 bases at V and 10 bases at J, with 15 bases between. Germline loops: CDR1 SGHTA, CDR2 FQGTGA. The CDR3 consists of 13 residues. CDR3 region: CASSPGVLREQFF. The DNA of the CDR3 is TGTGCCAGCAGCCCGGGCGTACTAAGGGAGCAGTTCTTC.

Concerning this clonotype: A much larger clonotype is one base distant, so this may be a read error. The rearrangement joins TRBV15 to TRBJ2-7; TRBD1 matches 8 bases. Germline V gives CDR1 LNHNV, CDR2 YYDKDF (reference sequence). Trimming at V came to 1 base and at J to 9 bases, leaving 8 bases not matched to a gene. There are 14 residues in the CDR3. The CDR3 here is CATSRGQGARGQYF. The CDR3 DNA reads TGTGCCACCAGCAGAGGTCAGGGGGCGCGGGGGCAGTACTTC.

The rearrangement uses TRBV11-3 and TRBJ2-3, with TRBD2 matching 7 bases. The CDR3 is 19 amino acids. After removal of 5 bases from V and 2 bases from J, the junction contained 19 bases not matched to a gene. The germline CDR1 and CDR2 sequences are SGHNT and YENEEA. The CDR3 sequence: CASSDWGSGGPYATDTQYF. CDR3 nucleotides: TGTGCCAGCAGCGACTGGGGGTCGGGGGGACCTTACGCCACAGATACGCAGTATTTT.

This clonotype turned up a few times. A read error is possible here, since a much larger clone lies one base away. The chain recombines TRBV5-1 with TRBJ2-3; no definite D call. CDR3 length: 14 residues. The germline V and J ends were trimmed by 1 base and 4 bases, with 10 bases remaining between them. Germline V lookup: CDR1 SGHRS, CDR2 YFSETQ. CDR3 protein: CASSLSFRADTQYF. The CDR3 coding sequence is TGCGCCAGCAGCTTGAGTTTCCGCGCAGATACGCAGTATTTT.

This clonotype was detected many times. This chain uses TRBV2 with TRBJ1-3, with TRBD1 matching over 9 bases. CDR1 and CDR2 (germline): SNHLY, FYNNEI. There are 16 residues in the CDR3. With V trimmed by 3 bases and J by 4 bases, 7 bases remained unmatched. CDR3 residues: CASSDPGQGHGNTIYF. The DNA for the CDR3 is TGTGCCAGCAGTGACCCGGGACAGGGCCACGGAAACACCATATATTTT. The full variable domain, completed using reference TRBV2 and TRBJ1-3, is EPEVTQTPSHQVTQMGQEVILRCVPISNHLYFYWYRQILGQKVEFLVSFYNNEISEKSEIFDDQFSVERPDGSNFTLKIRSTKLEDSAMYFCASSDPGQGHGNTIYFGEGSWLTVV.